This record looks at one T cell receptor beta chain sequence and its context. Thawed unstimulated PBMCs were FACS-sorted by CD3, CD4 and CD8 into two populations. The record originates from a study of T cell clones after liver transplantation. Study as a whole: Liver transplant recipients had immunosuppression withdrawal attempted within 2 years. Pre-transplant mixed lymphocyte reactions yielded third-party-reactive TCRbeta sequences as comparators for graft-donor-reactive sequences.

Using immunoSEQ multiplex PCR, the repertoire was profiled, and TCRdb retains in-frame clones only, with some absent. This table has 65,000 to 80,000 clones, roughly 85% appearing once. This clonotype was obtained from a human patient who received a liver transplant. Some T cells may trace back to the graft donor. The specimen was CD4+ T cells from blood, collected at the 22-month timepoint.

The CDR3 spells CATGGQPLGEQYF. The DNA for the CDR3 is TGTGCCACCGGGGGGCAACCATTGGGGGAGCAGTACTTC. The V call is TRBV10-3, the J call TRBJ2-7, with D tentatively TRBD2 (7 bases). The V and J ends lost 10 bases and 7 bases respectively, with 20 bases between them. CDR3 length: 13 amino acids. Germline V gives CDR1 ENHRY, CDR2 SYGVKD.